This is a list of T cell receptor beta chains from one sample in a study of beta chain features in type 1 diabetes. Assay: immunoSEQ multiplex PCR; the TCRdb copy retains only in-frame clones and omits some. The sample has about 290,000 clones, roughly 8% seen once. The sample was central memory CD4+ T cells from blood. The receptors here all came from a woman aged 18-29 years in good health. Both conserved end residues are part of each CDR3. The order of the fields is CDR3 DNA, CDR3 protein, D gene, clone size, V gene, J gene. A D gene is named only where the DNA matches it firmly. Only part of the rows carry a size: once, few, many, or a class if the clone is expanded.

TGTGCCACCAGCAGAGAAACAGCTTCCAATGAGCAGTTCTTC	CATSRETASNEQFF	-	-	TRBV15	TRBJ2-1
TGTGCCAGCAGTTTAACGGGGGACACTGAAGCTTTCTTT	CASSLTGDTEAFF	-	-	TRBV6-5	TRBJ1-1
TGCGCCAGCAGCTTGGCCGCGGCAGAGCAGTTCTTC	CASSLAAAEQFF	-	few	TRBV5-1	TRBJ2-1
TGTGCCAGCAGCGACGCGAGGATAAGAGGTTTTAATGAAAAACTGTTTTTT	CASSDARIRGFNEKLFF	-	-	TRBV5-8	TRBJ1-4
TGTGCCAGCAGCTTAGGTCTTTCGGGACTCGTTATAGATACGCAGTATTTT	CASSLGLSGLVIDTQYF	-	-	TRBV7-9	TRBJ2-3
TGTGCCAGCAGCTTCAGTCCACAGGGGGTTAATCAGCCCCAGCATTTT	CASSFSPQGVNQPQHF	TRBD1	-	TRBV5-6	TRBJ1-5
TGTGCCAGCAGCTTAGGATTTCGGCAGCGAGGGGCCAACGTCCTGACTTTC	CASSLGFRQRGANVLTF	-	-	TRBV7-3	TRBJ2-6
TGTGCCAGCAGCTTGGCATCGGGGGCAGATACGCAGTATTTT	CASSLASGADTQYF	-	few	TRBV5-6	TRBJ2-3
TGCAGCGTTGAAGGCGGAAGGGGATCCACTGAAGCTTTCTTT	CSVEGGRGSTEAFF	-	few	TRBV29-1	TRBJ1-1
TGTGCCAGCAGTGTCCGGGCGGCCCTCCACTTT	CASSVRAALHF	-	-	TRBV2	TRBJ1-6
TGTGCCAGCAGCTTAGTGGCCCATCGGCAGAGCAATCAGCCCCAGCATTTT	CASSLVAHRQSNQPQHF	-	-	TRBV7-2	TRBJ1-5
TGTGCCACCAGCAGGACTAGCGGGAGGGCACCCGATGAGCAGTTCTTC	CATSRTSGRAPDEQFF	TRBD2	few	TRBV15	TRBJ2-1
TGCGCCAGCAGCCCCGATTTTCCAGGGGCGGATTCACCCCTCCACTTT	CASSPDFPGADSPLHF	-	-	TRBV4-1	TRBJ1-6
TGCAGTGCTAGAGATAAAAAGACCCAGTACTTC	CSARDKKTQYF	-	few	TRBV20-1	TRBJ2-5
TGCAGCGTTGAAGATCCTGTAGGGCAGGCCAAAAACATTCAGTACTTC	CSVEDPVGQAKNIQYF	-	few	TRBV29-1	TRBJ2-4